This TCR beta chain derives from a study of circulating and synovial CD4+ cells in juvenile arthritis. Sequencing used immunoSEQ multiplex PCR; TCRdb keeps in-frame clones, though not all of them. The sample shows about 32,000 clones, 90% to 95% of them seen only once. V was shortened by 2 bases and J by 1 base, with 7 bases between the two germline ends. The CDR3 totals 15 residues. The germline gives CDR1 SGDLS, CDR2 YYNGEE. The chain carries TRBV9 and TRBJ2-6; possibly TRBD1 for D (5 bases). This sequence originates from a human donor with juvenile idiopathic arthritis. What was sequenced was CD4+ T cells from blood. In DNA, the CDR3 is TGTGCCAGCAGCGTCACAGGATCTGGGGCCAACGTCCTGACTTTC. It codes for CASSVTGSGANVLTF.